These 21 T cell receptor beta chains originate from one sample sequenced in a study of CD8 T cells in Susac syndrome. It was with random hexamers that roughly 0.45 to 1 ug RNA was reverse transcribed. TCRdb independently ran MiXCR on the immunoSEQ multiplex PCR reads; one entry per CDR3 protein. The sample has around 110,000 distinct CDR3 sequences, around 94% seen once. Sequences were obtained from CD8+ T cells from PBMCs. These receptors all stem from a human donor with Susac syndrome.

The sample holds one count of this clonotype. The V call is TRBV27, the J call TRBJ2-7; D is possibly TRBD1 or TRBD2 (7 bases each). The CDR3 has 14 residues. Germline lookup yields CDR1 MNHEY and CDR2 SMNVEV (reference sequence). V dropped 3 bases and J dropped 5 bases, with 14 bases sitting between them. The CDR3 region has the DNA TGTGCCAGCAGTTTGGGAGGGACAGCCAACGAGCAGTACTTC. It codes for CASSLGGTANEQYF.

This chain joins TRBV29-1 and TRBJ2-5; TRBD1 matches at 8 bases. The germline CDR1 and CDR2 sequences are SQVTM and ANQGSEA. This CDR3 has 15 residues. Losses at the gene ends were 6 bases for V and 4 bases for J; bases not matched to a gene: 13. The CDR3 DNA reads TGCAGCGTGGCTGACAGGACAGGGTCGGGAGAGACCCAGTACTTC. Translated: CSVADRTGSGETQYF. The variable domain in full, completed from reference TRBV29-1 and TRBJ2-5, reads SAVISQKPSRDICQRGTSLTIQCQVDSQVTMMFWYRQQPGQSLTLIATANQGSEATYESGFVIDKFPISRPNLTFSTLTVSNMSPEDSSIYLCSVADRTGSGETQYFGPGTRLLVL.

In this sample, this clonotype turned up once. This chain uses TRBV4-1 with TRBJ1-1; 8 bases line up with TRBD1. The junction had 3 bases not matched to a gene; V was cut back by 0 bases and J by 6 bases. The length of the CDR3 is 14 residues. Germline lookup yields CDR1 MGHRA and CDR2 YSYEKL. CDR3 loop: CASSQDDRGSEAFF. The CDR3 coding sequence is TGCGCCAGCAGCCAAGATGACAGGGGATCTGAAGCTTTCTTT.

The chain combines TRBV20-1 with TRBJ1-1; a possible D gene is TRBD1 (5 bases). Trimming left V 0 bases short and J 4 bases short, with 9 bases between. This CDR3 comprises 13 residues. CDR1 DFQATT and CDR2 SNEGSKA come from the germline V gene (reference sequence). The CDR3, as DNA: TGCAGTGCTAGAGAGGGGGGGGTCACTGAAGCTTTCTTT. Protein product: CSAREGGVTEAFF.

The V call is TRBV9, the J call TRBJ2-7, with a weak D call TRBD1 (5 bases). Germline V gene lookup returns CDR1 SGDLS and CDR2 YYNGEE. CDR3 length: 15 amino acids. Trimming took 0 bases from V and 3 from J, leaving 13 bases between them. The DNA of the CDR3 is TGTGCCAGCAGCGTAGCAGTAGGGGAAGACTACGAGCAGTACTTC. This codes for CASSVAVGEDYEQYF.

The chain couples TRBV12-3 or TRBV12-4 to TRBJ2-3; D unresolved. This CDR3 is 15 amino acids long. Deletions cut 11 bases from V and 0 bases from J, with 18 bases between. This CDR3 reads CAVRMVIASTDTQYF. The CDR3 DNA follows: TGTGCCGTAAGAATGGTGATTGCTAGCACAGATACGCAGTATTTT.

The genes are TRBV25-1 and TRBJ2-3; no clear D. CDR1 MGHDK and CDR2 SYGVNS come from the germline V gene. The CDR3 is 15 residues long. The ends were cut back, 0 bases at V and 5 bases at J, with 12 bases in the middle. The CDR3 nucleotides read TGTGCCAGCAGTGAATACCGAGTCCTGGAAGATACGCAGTATTTT. It yields the protein CASSEYRVLEDTQYF.

The V call is TRBV29-1, the J call TRBJ1-6; 9 nucleotides agree with TRBD1. The CDR3 is 14 amino acids. J was trimmed by 7 bases and V by 6 bases; bases with no gene match: 7. Germline V gene lookup returns CDR1 SQVTM and CDR2 ANQGSEA. The chain's CDR3 is CSVRIGTGNSPLHF. The CDR3 DNA is TGCAGCGTCCGAATCGGGACAGGGAATTCACCCCTCCACTTT.

The chain uses TRBV9 and TRBJ2-2, with D tentatively TRBD2 (6 bases). Trimming removed 2 bases at V and 4 bases at J, with 6 bases between. In germline, CDR1 is SGDLS, CDR2 YYNGEE. The CDR3 has 13 residues. CDR3 in DNA: TGTGCCAGCAGCGTGGGAGGCACCGGGGAGCTGTTTTTT. Amino acid sequence: CASSVGGTGELFF.

The V gene is TRBV14, the J gene TRBJ2-7, with D perhaps TRBD1 (6 bases). Germline values: CDR1 SGHDN, CDR2 FVKESK. This CDR3 has 15 amino acids. V dropped 2 bases and J dropped 4 bases, with 15 bases sitting between them. The CDR3 reads CASSQLDRGGYEQYF. CDR3 DNA sequence: TGTGCCAGCAGCCAACTGGACAGAGGAGGTTACGAGCAGTACTTC.

The gene calls are TRBV6-2 or TRBV6-3 and TRBJ2-3; D possibly corresponds to TRBD2 (6 bases). Per germline, CDR1 MNHEY and CDR2 SVGEGT. The CDR3 extends over 15 amino acids. V gave up 4 bases and J gave up 3 bases, with 14 bases separating them. The CDR3 region is CASSFPASATDTQYF. The CDR3 DNA follows: TGTGCCAGCAGTTTCCCGGCTAGCGCGACAGATACGCAGTATTTT.

The genes are TRBV5-1 and TRBJ2-3; TRBD2 matches at 7 bases. Germline assignment: CDR1 SGHRS and CDR2 YFSETQ. The CDR3 has 13 residues. V gave up 2 bases and J gave up 5 bases; unmatched junction bases: 2. The CDR3: CASSFTGGDTQYF. As DNA, the CDR3 is TGCGCCAGCAGCTTCACGGGGGGAGATACGCAGTATTTT.

This chain uses TRBV9 with TRBJ2-1; TRBD2 aligns across 8 bases. The V gene's germline CDR1 is SGDLS and CDR2 YYNGEE. The CDR3 is 13 amino acids. V was pared by 3 bases and J by 9 bases, with 5 bases of the junction left unmatched. The CDR3 region is CASSAGGALEQFF. CDR3 nucleotide sequence: TGTGCCAGCAGCGCCGGGGGGGCCCTTGAGCAGTTCTTC.

V gene TRBV12-3 or TRBV12-4 combines with J gene TRBJ2-3; 8 bases agree with TRBD2. The V gene end was trimmed by 5 bases and the J gene end by 0 bases; junction bases not matched to a gene: 4. This CDR3 has 15 amino acids. CDR3 sequence (DNA): TGTGCCAGCAGTGGACAGCGGGGGAGCACAGATACGCAGTATTTT. This sequence encodes CASSGQRGSTDTQYF.

This clonotype was observed a single time. The chain carries TRBV15 and TRBJ1-1; D not certain. CDR3 length: 13 amino acids. Trimming removed 1 base at V and 5 bases at J, with 8 bases between. CDR1 is LNHNV and CDR2 is YYDKDF in the germline V gene (reference sequence). This chain's CDR3 is CATSRVLGTEAFF. The CDR3 DNA follows: TGTGCCACCAGCAGAGTGTTGGGGACTGAAGCTTTCTTT.

The gene calls are TRBV27 and TRBJ1-5; D remains unclear. Trimming took 1 base from V and 0 from J, leaving 13 bases between them. CDR3 size: 17 residues. The germline CDR1 and CDR2 sequences are MNHEY and SMNVEV (reference sequence). Written as DNA, the CDR3 is TGTGCCAGCAGTTTATGGGCAGGCGAGCCTAGCAATCAGCCCCAGCATTTT. It translates to CASSLWAGEPSNQPQHF.

The CDR3: CASSLGKGLAGETQYF. The CDR3 DNA reads TGTGCCAGCAGTTTAGGTAAAGGACTAGCAGGGGAGACCCAGTACTTC. The V gene is TRBV27, the J gene TRBJ2-5; 8 bases map to TRBD2. Germline values: CDR1 MNHEY, CDR2 SMNVEV (reference sequence). This CDR3 has 16 amino acids. Trimming took 2 bases from V and 5 from J; bases not matched to a gene: 10.

The rearrangement joins TRBV6-5 to TRBJ2-5; 9 bases match TRBD2. The CDR3 spans 15 residues. The germline V gene has CDR1 MNHEY and CDR2 SVGAGI. The V segment lost 8 bases and the J segment 1 base; nucleotides outside the gene matches: 8. The CDR3 reads CASCGSGGLQETQYF. In DNA form, the CDR3 reads TGTGCCAGCTGTGGGAGCGGGGGGCTCCAAGAGACCCAGTACTTC.

V gene TRBV20-1 combines with J gene TRBJ2-1; 7 bases are shared with TRBD2. The ends lost 2 bases at V and 6 bases at J; junction bases unmatched: 13. CDR3 length: 16 amino acids. CDR1 DFQATT and CDR2 SNEGSKA come from the germline V gene (reference sequence). The CDR3 region is CSARPRNRDYPNEQFF. CDR3 coding DNA: TGCAGTGCTAGACCGCGAAACCGGGACTACCCCAATGAGCAGTTCTTC.

In nucleotides, the CDR3 is TGTGCCAGCAGCTTGAGTAGGTCCGCAGAGACCCAGTACTTC. It specifies CASSLSRSAETQYF. The chain has TRBV7-9 and TRBJ2-5; D is unresolved. Germline lookup yields CDR1 SEHNR and CDR2 FQNEAQ (reference sequence). Trimming stripped 3 bases from V and 4 bases from J, with 12 bases between. The CDR3 has 14 amino acids.

V is TRBV5-4 and J is TRBJ1-1, with a possible D match to TRBD1 (6 bases). CDR1 SGHNT and CDR2 YYREEE come from the germline V gene (reference sequence). This CDR3 comprises 14 residues. Trimming cost V 1 base and J 3 bases, with 10 bases left between them. The CDR3: CASSLSGGYTEAFF. CDR3 bases: TGTGCCAGCAGCTTGTCCGGGGGCTACACTGAAGCTTTCTTT.